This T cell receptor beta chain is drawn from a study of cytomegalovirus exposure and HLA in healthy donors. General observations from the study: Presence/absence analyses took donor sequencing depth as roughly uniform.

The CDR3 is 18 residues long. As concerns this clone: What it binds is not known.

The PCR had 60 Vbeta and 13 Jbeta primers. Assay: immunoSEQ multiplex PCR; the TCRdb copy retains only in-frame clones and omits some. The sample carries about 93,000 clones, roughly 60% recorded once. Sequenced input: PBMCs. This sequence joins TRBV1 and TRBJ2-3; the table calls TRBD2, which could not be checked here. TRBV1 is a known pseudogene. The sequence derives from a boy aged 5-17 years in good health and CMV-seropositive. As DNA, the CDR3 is TGCACCAGCAGCCATTCCCGGACTAGCGGGGGCGACACAGATACGCAGTATTTT. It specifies CTSSHSRTSGGDTDTQYF.